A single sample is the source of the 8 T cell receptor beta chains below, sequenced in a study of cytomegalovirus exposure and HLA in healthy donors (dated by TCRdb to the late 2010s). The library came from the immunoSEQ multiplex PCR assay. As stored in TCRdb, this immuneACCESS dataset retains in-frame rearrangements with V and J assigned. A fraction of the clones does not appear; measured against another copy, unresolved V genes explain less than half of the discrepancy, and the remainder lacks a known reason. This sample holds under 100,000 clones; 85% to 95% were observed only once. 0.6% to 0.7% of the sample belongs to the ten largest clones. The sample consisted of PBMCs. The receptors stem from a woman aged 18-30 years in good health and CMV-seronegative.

This CDR3 reads CAIRDRNSGMTYEQYF. The CDR3 nucleotides are TGTGCCATCAGGGACCGTAATAGCGGTATGACCTACGAGCAGTACTTC. The chain links TRBV10-3 to TRBJ2-7, with TRBD2 as a possible D gene (6 bases). With 6 bases removed from V and 2 bases from J, the gap between germline ends came to 20 bases. This CDR3 has 16 residues. Germline V gives CDR1 ENHRY, CDR2 SYGVKD.

The CDR3 sequence: CASSPTPQRLAGHQETQYF. CDR3 bases: TGTGCCAGCTCACCGACCCCCCAACGACTAGCGGGGCACCAAGAGACCCAGTACTTC. The chain is built from TRBV18 and TRBJ2-5; TRBD2 agrees at 11 bases. The V segment lost 3 bases and the J segment 0 bases; nucleotides outside the gene matches: 12. CDR3 length: 19 amino acids. The V gene's germline CDR1 is KGHSH and CDR2 LQKENI.

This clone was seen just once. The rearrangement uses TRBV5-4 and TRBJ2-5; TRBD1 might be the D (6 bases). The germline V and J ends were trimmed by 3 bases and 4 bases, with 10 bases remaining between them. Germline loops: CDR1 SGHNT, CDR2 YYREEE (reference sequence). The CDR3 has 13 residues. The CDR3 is CASSSQGRETQYF. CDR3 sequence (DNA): TGTGCCAGCAGCTCTCAGGGGCGAGAGACCCAGTACTTC. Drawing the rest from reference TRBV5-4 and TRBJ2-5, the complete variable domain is ETGVTQSPTHLIKTRGQQVTLRCSSQSGHNTVSWYQQALGQGPQFIFQYYREEENGRGNFPPRFSGLQFPNYSSELNVNALELDDSALYLCASSSQGRETQYFGPGTRLLVL.

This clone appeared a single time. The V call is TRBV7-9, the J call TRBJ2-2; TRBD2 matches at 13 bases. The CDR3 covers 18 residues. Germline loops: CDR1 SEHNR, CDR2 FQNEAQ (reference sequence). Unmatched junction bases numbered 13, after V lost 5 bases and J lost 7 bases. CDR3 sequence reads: CASSPPGGLAGVIGELFF. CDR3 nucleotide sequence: TGTGCCAGCAGCCCCCCGGGAGGACTAGCGGGAGTGATCGGGGAGCTGTTTTTT.

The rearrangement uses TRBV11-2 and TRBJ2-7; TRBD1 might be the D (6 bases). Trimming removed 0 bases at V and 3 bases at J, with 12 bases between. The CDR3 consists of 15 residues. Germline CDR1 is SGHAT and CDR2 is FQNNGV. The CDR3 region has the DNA TGTGCCAGCAGCTTAGACCTTGGGGGCGGCTACGAGCAGTACTTC. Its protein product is CASSLDLGGGYEQYF.

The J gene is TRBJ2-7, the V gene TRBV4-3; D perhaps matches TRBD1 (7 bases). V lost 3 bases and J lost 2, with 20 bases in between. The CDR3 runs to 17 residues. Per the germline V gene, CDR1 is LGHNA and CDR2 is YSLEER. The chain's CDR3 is CASSQGLGDSGPYEQYF. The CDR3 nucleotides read TGCGCCAGCAGCCAGGGACTGGGGGACAGCGGTCCCTACGAGCAGTACTTC.

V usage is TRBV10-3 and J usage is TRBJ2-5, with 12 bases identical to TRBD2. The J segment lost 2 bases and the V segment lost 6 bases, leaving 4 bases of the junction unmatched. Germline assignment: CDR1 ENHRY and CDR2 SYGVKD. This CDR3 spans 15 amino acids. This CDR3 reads CAIRASGGGQETQYF. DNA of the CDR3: TGTGCCATCAGGGCTAGCGGGGGGGGACAAGAGACCCAGTACTTC.

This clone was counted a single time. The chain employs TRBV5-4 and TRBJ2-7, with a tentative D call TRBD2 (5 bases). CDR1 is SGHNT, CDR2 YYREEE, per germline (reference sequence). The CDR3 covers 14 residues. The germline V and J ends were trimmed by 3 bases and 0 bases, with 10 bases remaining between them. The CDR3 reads CASSSRRDSYEQYF. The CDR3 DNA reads TGTGCCAGCAGCTCGCGCCGGGACTCCTACGAGCAGTACTTC. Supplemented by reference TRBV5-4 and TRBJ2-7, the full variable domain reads ETGVTQSPTHLIKTRGQQVTLRCSSQSGHNTVSWYQQALGQGPQFIFQYYREEENGRGNFPPRFSGLQFPNYSSELNVNALELDDSALYLCASSSRRDSYEQYFGPGTRLTVT.